Listed here are 9 T cell receptor beta chains from one sample, sequenced in a study of blood T cell repertoires in COVID-19. TCRdb's copy holds only in-frame clones and misses some; the assay was immunoSEQ multiplex PCR. The sample carries 250,000 to 400,000 clones, 85% recorded once. Sequencing was carried out using PBMCs or T cells enriched from blood (not recorded which). These receptors were obtained from a woman aged 25 to 39 who had been exposed to COVID-19.

This chain connects TRBV19 to TRBJ1-1, with D tentatively TRBD1 (6 bases). V was cut by 4 bases and J by 1 base, with 13 bases left in between. Germline values: CDR1 LNHDA, CDR2 SQIVND (reference sequence). This CDR3 contains 15 residues. DNA for the CDR3: TGTGCCAGTAGTACACCAGACAGGCGGAACACTGAAGCTTTCTTT. Translated, it gives CASSTPDRRNTEAFF.

This clone was seen only once. The chain is built from TRBV6-5 and TRBJ2-6; 7 nucleotides align to TRBD1. The CDR3 contains 16 residues. Germline assignment: CDR1 MNHEY and CDR2 SVGAGI. V lost 3 bases, J lost 2 bases, and 4 bases stayed unmatched. The CDR3 loop reads CASSYTTGAGANVLTF. The CDR3 DNA reads TGTGCCAGCAGTTATACTACAGGGGCTGGGGCCAACGTCCTGACTTTC.

This chain uses TRBV19 with TRBJ2-5; 9 bases fit TRBD2. This CDR3 region has 13 residues. The germline CDR1 and CDR2 sequences are LNHDA and SQIVND (reference sequence). The ends lost 6 bases at V and 4 bases at J; junction bases unmatched: 3. The CDR3 sequence is CASRAGGGETQYF. The CDR3, as DNA: TGTGCCAGTAGAGCGGGGGGAGGAGAGACCCAGTACTTC.

The CDR3 nucleotides read TGCGCCAGCAGCACGCATCTAGAAGCTTTCTTT. It codes for CASSTHLEAFF. This chain uses TRBV5-1 with TRBJ1-1; D unclear. CDR1 and CDR2 (germline): SGHRS, YFSETQ. Trimming stripped 4 bases from V and 8 bases from J, with 9 bases between. The CDR3 extends over 11 amino acids.

The V call is TRBV18, the J call TRBJ2-1, with 10 positions matching TRBD2. Looked up from germline, CDR1 is KGHSH and CDR2 is LQKENI. This CDR3 region has 17 residues. J was trimmed by 7 bases and V by 4 bases; bases with no gene match: 13. CDR3 region: CASSLLSGGPPGNEQFF. In DNA, the CDR3 is TGTGCCAGCTCACTCCTTAGCGGGGGGCCCCCTGGGAATGAGCAGTTCTTC.

The J gene is TRBJ1-1, the V gene TRBV4-1, with D possibly being TRBD1 (6 bases). The V gene's germline CDR1 is MGHRA and CDR2 YSYEKL. V lost 4 bases, J lost 2 bases, and 14 bases lay in between. The CDR3 spans 15 residues. The DNA of the CDR3 is TGCGCCAGCAGCCCCAACCGGGGGGCTAACACTGAAGCTTTCTTT. Translated: CASSPNRGANTEAFF.

The V call is TRBV7-3, the J call TRBJ2-1, with 14 bases fitting TRBD2. In germline, CDR1 is SGHTA, CDR2 FQGTGA. There are 17 residues in the CDR3. V lost 4 bases to trimming and J lost 8 bases; unmatched junction nucleotides: 10. Written as DNA, the CDR3 is TGTGCCAGCAGCTCCGCTTTTCCGGGACTAGCGGGAGATGAGCAGTTCTTC. Translation: CASSSAFPGLAGDEQFF.

The chain has TRBV5-1 and TRBJ1-1, with a tentative D call TRBD1 (6 bases). This CDR3 region has 14 residues. CDR1 is SGHRS and CDR2 is YFSETQ in the germline V gene. The V and J ends lost 0 bases and 3 bases respectively, with 9 bases between them. The CDR3 spells CASSLDRVDTEAFF. DNA of the CDR3: TGCGCCAGCAGCTTGGACAGGGTGGACACTGAAGCTTTCTTT.

The chain links TRBV29-1 to TRBJ2-2; 9 nucleotides match TRBD1. The J segment lost 4 bases and the V segment lost 6 bases, leaving 3 bases of the junction unmatched. Germline CDR1 reads SQVTM; CDR2 reads ANQGSEA. The CDR3 spans 13 residues. Here the CDR3 DNA reads TGCAGCGTCGGACAGGGGACCACCGGGGAGCTGTTTTTT. Translated, it gives CSVGQGTTGELFF.